This T cell receptor (beta chain) was profiled in a study of vaccination effects on CD4 cells after COVID-19 (dated by TCRdb to between 2021 and 2022). For the wider study: In the ViraFEST assay, PBMC were stimulated with viral peptide pools, and TCR sequencing was then used to find antigen-specific CD4+ T cell clonotypes based on their expansion. Samples were taken from three convalescent patients early (day +14) and late (day +241, +227, +161 respectively) after vaccination. Across the study, the median time from the second dose to post-vaccine sampling was 72 days (range 14 to 241). Each well held fewer than 2.5 million PBMC cultured in IMDM containing roughly 5% human AB serum, around 10 IU/ml IL-2 and gentamicin, along with roughly 10 ug/ml peptides. The study compared SARS-CoV-2 spike-specific CD4+ TCR repertoires before and after mRNA vaccination in COVID-19 convalescent patients and infection-naive vaccine recipients. A total of over nine COVID-19 convalescent patients and several SARS-CoV-2-naive healthy vaccine recipients were included in the full study. In the study, cultures from other donors were sequenced using the Oncomine TCR Beta short-read assay on an Illumina iSeq 100. What the work shows at the level of the full study, not this receptor alone: In convalescent patients, the post-vaccine spike-reactive repertoire consisted mainly of new vaccine-induced clones, largely distinct from infection-induced clones. Only a small number of convalescent patients were included, and no early post-infection timepoints were available, which limited the study. Both infection-induced and vaccine-induced clones contracted markedly at late post-vaccination timepoints, which is consistent with waning T cell responses.

After more than nine days of culture, CD4+ T cells were isolated with the EasySep CD4+ T cell isolation kit. PCR-confirmed SARS-CoV-2 infection had occurred in convalescent patients between March and December 2020, before the Alpha, Beta and Delta variants emerged in the United States. Each participant got two doses of an mRNA SARS-CoV-2 vaccine, either BNT162b2 or mRNA-1273. On days 3 and 7, half of the culture medium was replaced with fresh IL-2-containing medium. Unless otherwise noted, each peptide stimulation condition was cultured in triplicate wells. PBMC were separated from whole blood using Ficoll-Paque Plus gradient centrifugation and were then either cryopreserved at -140C or used fresh. Genomic DNA was extracted from cultured CD4+ T cells with the QIAamp micro DNA kit. The CDR3, from cysteine to phenylalanine, totals 14 residues. The retained sequence is limited to the CDR3, 42 bases, with the frame set at the first base. Taken from the germline V gene, the CDR1 and CDR2 loops are SGHAT and FQNNGV. V and J are trimmed by 5 bases and 2 bases, and the gene matches miss 4 bases of the junction.

Libraries came from the immunoSEQ multiplex PCR assay. DNA from the cultured and isolated CD4+ T cells underwent TCR beta CDR3 sequencing. In the original analysis: Non-productive TCR sequences were removed, reads were trimmed to the CDR3 region, and CDR3s of at least 7 amino acids were retained. Antigen-specific clonotypes were identified using the MANAFEST web app by comparison of expansion in peptide wells against reference cultures. For clones to be considered positive, expansion at FDR<0.05 versus reference and all other wells, an odds ratio above 5, and a frequency above 0.1% in two replicate wells were required. Cross-reactive clonotypes were defined as significantly expanded in SARS-CoV-2 spike wells and in at least one common cold coronavirus spike condition. Levenshtein distance calculated with the stringdist R package was used to assess CDR3 similarity, and unrooted trees were constructed with ape in R 3.6.1. TCRdb stores this immuneACCESS table with in-frame sequences only. Part of the clones is absent; in the studies checked, under half of the shortfall reflects unresolved V genes, and no reason is known for the rest. V, J and clone size are taken as reported in that table, and D and trimming were inferred from the DNA itself. In this sample the table shows about 34,000 clones, roughly four fifths of which occur a single time. The top ten hold 5.5% to 8.5% of the sample.

Notes on this clone: It lacks a known antigen. Per-base qualities were not stored, and no clone one base away is much larger.

The chain employs TRBV11-2 and TRBJ2-7; 9 junctional bases match TRBD1. Sequenced here: CD4+ T cells from PBMCs cultured without peptide, sampled after COVID-19 vaccination. This receptor was obtained from a human donor who had a prior SARS-CoV-2 infection. The nucleotide sequence is given as TGTGCCAGCAGCACCGGGACAGGGACCTACGAGCAGTACTTC. Translated, this gives CASSTGTGTYEQYF.